These T cell receptor beta chains were read from a single sample in a study of cytomegalovirus exposure and HLA in healthy donors. The protocol was immunoSEQ multiplex PCR, while the TCRdb copy is restricted to in-frame clones and leaves out a portion. The sample shows around 150,000 clones, roughly 80% of them seen only once. Sequenced material: PBMCs. All receptors derive from a woman aged 40 to 50 in good health and CMV-seropositive. CDR3s include the opening cysteine and the closing phenylalanine or tryptophan.

len | v_gene | CDR3aa
16 | TRBV5-6 | CASSLVGTSGAETQYF
14 | TRBV18 | CASSNDRVGTEAFF
13 | TRBV9 | CASTQGMNTEAFF
14 | TRBV4-3 | CASSQDRGARSYTF
11 | TRBV7-9 | CASQGNYEQYF
15 | TRBV5-1 | CASSLDVGADEKLFF
14 | TRBV21-1 | CASSLRTSGTEQYF
13 | TRBV30 | CAWSRQENSPLHF
15 | TRBV7-3 | CASSLQSGGAYEQFF
16 | TRBV30 | CAWSVWTGGGRNTIYF
15 | TRBV12-5 | CATDLEQGYNSPLHF
12 | TRBV2 | CASRGDTRIYTF
17 | TRBV7-9 | CASSINPSGTHNQPQHF
13 | TRBV7-8 | CASSLASSYEQYF
16 | TRBV30 | CAWSVPGDSGANVLTF
14 | TRBV27 | CASSFIGNTGELFF
16 | TRBV7-8 | CASTKGDYSGANVLTF
15 | TRBV9 | CASSVDGDRGDEQFF
15 | TRBV7-7 | CASSLTSGGTDTQYF
14 | TRBV27 | CATQDGGRRETQYF
19 | TRBV12-1 | CASSFFFRRHLSGANVLTF
15 | TRBV6-1 | CASSESHNSGNTIYF
20 | TRBV9 | CASSDGSTSGWFFDTDTQYF
13 | TRBV29-1 | CSGERGGRNEQFF
14 | TRBV7-2 | CASSWDRSSYEQYF
17 | TRBV27 | CASSLVGGGGSYNEQFF
14 | TRBV28 | CASSPISGNQPQHF
17 | TRBV15 | CATSRDKRAGRTYEQYF
15 | TRBV19 | CASSITGRGDQPQHF
15 | TRBV4-3 | CASSQDRSRNSPLHF
18 | TRBV7-6 | CASSLGTAPSRAKNIQYF
15 | TRBV5-1 | CASSQGTGTGNTIYF
12 | TRBV18 | CASSPGRYEQYF
15 | TRBV27 | CASTGRIADQETQYF
16 | TRBV9 | CASSVGGSGGPYEQFF
16 | TRBV9 | CASSMRAANSGNTIYF
13 | TRBV9 | CASSVTGSSPLHF
15 | TRBV5-1 | CASSLDPGSYNEQFF
15 | TRBV7-7 | CASSPGGRLYYGYTF
11 | TRBV6-6 | CASSQAYEQYF
13 | TRBV27 | CASSWDINYGYTF
13 | TRBV19 | CASSLAGANVLTF
14 | TRBV5-1 | CASSTSYFTDTQYF
13 | TRBV2 | CASGQGENTEAFF
15 | TRBV21-1 | CASSRIWDYTDTQYF
15 | TRBV7-8 | CASSLMDTINQPQHF
16 | TRBV4-3 | CASSQVVGGAGDTQYF
13 | TRBV11-2 | CASSLVVRGEQYF
17 | TRBV19 | CASSSPPPREGSDTQYF
13 | TRBV18 | CASSPLSTDTQYF
14 | TRBV5-1 | CASSKTSGTDTQYF
15 | TRBV13 | CASSHAGTAKYEQYF
13 | TRBV11-3 | CASSRSSPNEQFF
14 | TRBV6-1 | CASRGGQAAYEQYF
12 | TRBV9 | CASSGQTDTQYF
17 | TRBV30 | CAWTTERGALSTDTQYF
14 | TRBV2 | CASSDRSGVGGYTF
14 | TRBV5-4 | CASSLVERGYEQYF
12 | TRBV7-9 | CASSPSSEKLFF